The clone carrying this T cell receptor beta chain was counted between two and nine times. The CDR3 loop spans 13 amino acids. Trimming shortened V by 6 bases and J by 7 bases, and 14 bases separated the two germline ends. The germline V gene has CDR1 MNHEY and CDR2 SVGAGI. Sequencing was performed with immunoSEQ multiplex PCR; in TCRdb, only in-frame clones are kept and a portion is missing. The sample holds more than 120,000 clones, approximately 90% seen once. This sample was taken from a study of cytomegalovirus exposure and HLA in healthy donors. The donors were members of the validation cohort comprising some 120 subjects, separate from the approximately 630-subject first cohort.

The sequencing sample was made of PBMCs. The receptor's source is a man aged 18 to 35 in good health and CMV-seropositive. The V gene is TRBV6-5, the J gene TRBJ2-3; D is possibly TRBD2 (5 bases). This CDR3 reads CASRSGVPNTQYF. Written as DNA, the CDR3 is TGTGCCAGCAGGTCCGGGGTTCCGAATACGCAGTATTTT.